What follows is one T cell receptor (beta chain) and its context. This sample stems from a study of blood T cell repertoires in COVID-19. In the study overall: From the United States, Italy and Spain came samples of acute and convalescent COVID-19.

Trimming removed 4 bases at V and 1 base at J, with 14 bases between. There are 16 residues in the CDR3. The germline gives CDR1 SGHNT, CDR2 YYREEE (reference sequence). Method: immunoSEQ multiplex PCR; TCRdb's copy keeps in-frame clones and lacks some. The sample consists of 120,000 or so clones, around 86% of them appearing once. The sample consisted of peripheral blood. The origin of this receptor is a man in his sixties with acute or convalescent COVID-19. The J gene is TRBJ2-2, the V gene TRBV5-4, with D possibly TRBD2 on 6 matching bases. This chain's CDR3 is CASSPGLGRNTGELFF. The CDR3 DNA is TGTGCCAGCAGCCCCGGCCTCGGGAGGAACACCGGGGAGCTGTTTTTT. Filled out from reference TRBV5-4 and TRBJ2-2, the complete variable domain reads ETGVTQSPTHLIKTRGQQVTLRCSSQSGHNTVSWYQQALGQGPQFIFQYYREEENGRGNFPPRFSGLQFPNYSSELNVNALELDDSALYLCASSPGLGRNTGELFFGEGSRLTVL.